A selection of T cell receptor beta chains follows, all from one sample in a study of control samples from healthy donors and cancer patients. Generated by immunoSEQ multiplex PCR, the TCRdb table keeps only in-frame clones and is missing some. The sample lists about 110,000 clones, 85% to 90% occurring once. Material: blood. These receptors were obtained from a woman aged 45-59 years in good health. Both conserved end residues are part of each CDR3.

TRBV7-3	TRBJ1-6	CASSPTPNLNSPLHF
TRBV7-3	TRBJ2-1	CASSPRTSGSLPSSDDEQFF
TRBV10-1	TRBJ1-6	CASSGHNRTGVNSPLHF
TRBV2	TRBJ2-1	CASKLGGDNEQFF
TRBV30	TRBJ1-5	CAWARQGGQPQHF
TRBV4-1	TRBJ1-3	CASSQSSSAVDLNTIYF
TRBV7-3	TRBJ2-5	CASSLAGMKETQYF
TRBV3-1/TRBV3-2	TRBJ2-2	CASSRGTGELFF
TRBV4-3	TRBJ2-3	CASSQGTSAYTDTQYF
TRBV5-5	TRBJ1-2	CASSLDVRPGVNGYTF
TRBV5-1	TRBJ2-4	CASSLAGGTHNPYF